This T cell receptor (beta chain) emerged from a study of T cells in Graves' hyperthyroidism and ophthalmopathy. What was amplified from RNA transcripts were TCR beta CDR3 regions. Using the HTBI primer set, a first-round RT-PCR was run on the TCR CDR3. In TCRdb, the multiplex PCR reads were re-called with MiXCR into one record per CDR3 protein. The sample yields some 24,000 distinct CDR3 sequences, approximately 49% seen once. Diagnosis relied on clinical symptoms, serum thyroxine and TRAb, thyroid ultrasound and orbital computed tomography. The sample of blood was obtained at first hyperthyroidism diagnosis (before any ophthalmopathy symptoms). Study-level findings and limits: Most expanded thyroid clonotypes above 0.001 also appeared in blood. Ophthalmopathy could be told apart from stable hyperthyroidism with a 13 V-J model.

Details on this clonotype: The antigen is unknown.

The TCR sequence derives from a woman aged 40 to 49 with Graves' hyperthyroidism that later progressed to Graves' ophthalmopathy. The sequencing input was blood.

CDR3 nucleotides: TGCGCCAGCAGCCTCCCTCCCCTAGCGGGAGCCCCTGAGCAGTTCTTC. Translation: CASSLPPLAGAPEQFF. The V call is TRBV5-1, the J call TRBJ2-1; 10 bases map to TRBD2. Trimming removed 4 bases from V and 9 bases from J; junction bases left unmatched: 13. The CDR3 is made up of 16 amino acids. The V gene's germline CDR1 is SGHRS and CDR2 YFSETQ.